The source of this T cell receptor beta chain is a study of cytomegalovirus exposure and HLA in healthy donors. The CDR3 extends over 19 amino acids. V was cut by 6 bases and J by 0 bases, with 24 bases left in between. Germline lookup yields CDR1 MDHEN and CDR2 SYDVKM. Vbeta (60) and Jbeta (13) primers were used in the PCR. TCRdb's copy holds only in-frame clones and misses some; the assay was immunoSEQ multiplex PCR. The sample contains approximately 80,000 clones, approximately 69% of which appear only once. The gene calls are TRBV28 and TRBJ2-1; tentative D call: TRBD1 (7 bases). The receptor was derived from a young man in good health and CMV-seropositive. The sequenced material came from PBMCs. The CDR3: CASSLIDASGGSSYNEQFF. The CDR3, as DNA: TGTGCCAGCAGCCTAATCGACGCTTCAGGGGGGAGCTCCTACAATGAGCAGTTCTTC.